These 2 T cell receptor beta chains originate from one sample sequenced in a study of lymphopenia after photon versus proton radiotherapy. TCRdb's copy holds only in-frame clones and misses some; the assay was immunoSEQ multiplex PCR. The table includes approximately 160,000 clones, around 85% detected once. The material was peripheral blood, obtained from a patient treated with photon-based radiotherapy. Receptor source: a man aged 45-60 years with gastric cancer.

The chain couples TRBV19 to TRBJ2-3; weak D call: TRBD2 (6 bases). This CDR3 is built from 14 residues. Germline-derived CDR1 and CDR2 are LNHDA and SQIVND (reference sequence). The V gene lost 6 bases and the J gene lost 1 base, with 11 bases spanning the gap. CDR3 protein: CASSKGGGTDTQYF. The CDR3 DNA follows: TGTGCCAGTAGCAAGGGCGGGGGCACAGATACGCAGTATTTT.

V usage is TRBV6-5 and J usage is TRBJ2-2; the match to TRBD1 covers 7 bases. The CDR3 spans 13 residues. The trim removed 6 bases at V and 5 bases at J, leaving 3 bases unmatched. Germline CDR1 is MNHEY and CDR2 is SVGAGI. CDR3 residues: CASRTGSTGELFF. The CDR3 region has the DNA TGTGCCAGCAGGACAGGGAGTACCGGGGAGCTGTTTTTT.